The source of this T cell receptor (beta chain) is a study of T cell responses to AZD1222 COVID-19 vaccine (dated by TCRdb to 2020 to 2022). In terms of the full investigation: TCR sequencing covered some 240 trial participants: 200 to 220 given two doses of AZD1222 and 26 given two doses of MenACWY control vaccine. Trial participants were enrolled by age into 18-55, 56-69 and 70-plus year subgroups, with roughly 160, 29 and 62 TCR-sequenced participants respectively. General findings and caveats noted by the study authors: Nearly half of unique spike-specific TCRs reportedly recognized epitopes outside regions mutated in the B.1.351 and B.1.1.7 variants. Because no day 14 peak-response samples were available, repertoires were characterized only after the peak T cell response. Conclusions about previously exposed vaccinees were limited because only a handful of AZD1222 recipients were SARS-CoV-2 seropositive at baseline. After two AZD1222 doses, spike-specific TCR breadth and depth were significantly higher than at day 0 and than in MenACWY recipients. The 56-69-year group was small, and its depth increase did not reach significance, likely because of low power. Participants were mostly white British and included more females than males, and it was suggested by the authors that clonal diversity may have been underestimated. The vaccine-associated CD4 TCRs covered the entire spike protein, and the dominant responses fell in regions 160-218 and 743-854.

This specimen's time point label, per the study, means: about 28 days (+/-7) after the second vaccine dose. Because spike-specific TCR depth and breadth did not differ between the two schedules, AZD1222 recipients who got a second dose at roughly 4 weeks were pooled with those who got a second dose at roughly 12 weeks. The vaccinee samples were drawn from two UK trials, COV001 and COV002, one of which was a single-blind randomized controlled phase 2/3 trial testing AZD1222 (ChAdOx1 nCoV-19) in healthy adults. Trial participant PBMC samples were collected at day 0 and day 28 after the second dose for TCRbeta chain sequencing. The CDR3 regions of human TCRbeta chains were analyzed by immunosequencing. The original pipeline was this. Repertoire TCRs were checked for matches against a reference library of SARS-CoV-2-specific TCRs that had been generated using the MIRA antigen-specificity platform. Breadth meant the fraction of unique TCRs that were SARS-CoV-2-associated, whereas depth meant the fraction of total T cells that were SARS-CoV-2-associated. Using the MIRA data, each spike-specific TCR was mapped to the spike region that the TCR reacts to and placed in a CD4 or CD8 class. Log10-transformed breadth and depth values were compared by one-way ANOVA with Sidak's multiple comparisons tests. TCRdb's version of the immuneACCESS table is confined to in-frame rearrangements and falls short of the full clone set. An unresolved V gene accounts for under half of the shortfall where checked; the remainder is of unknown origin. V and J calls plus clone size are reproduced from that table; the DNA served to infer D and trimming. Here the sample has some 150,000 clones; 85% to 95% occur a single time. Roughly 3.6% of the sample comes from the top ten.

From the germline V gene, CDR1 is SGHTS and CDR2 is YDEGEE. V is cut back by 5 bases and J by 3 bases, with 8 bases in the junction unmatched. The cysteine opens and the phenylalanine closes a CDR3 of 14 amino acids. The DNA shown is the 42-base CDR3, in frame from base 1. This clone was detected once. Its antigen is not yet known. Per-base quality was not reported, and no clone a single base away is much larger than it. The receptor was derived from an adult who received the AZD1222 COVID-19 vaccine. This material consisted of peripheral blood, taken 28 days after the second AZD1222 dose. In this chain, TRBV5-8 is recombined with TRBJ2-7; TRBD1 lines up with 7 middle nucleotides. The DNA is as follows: TGTGCCAGCAGGTTAAGGTCAGGGGGCTACGAGCAGTACTTC. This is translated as CASRLRSGGYEQYF.